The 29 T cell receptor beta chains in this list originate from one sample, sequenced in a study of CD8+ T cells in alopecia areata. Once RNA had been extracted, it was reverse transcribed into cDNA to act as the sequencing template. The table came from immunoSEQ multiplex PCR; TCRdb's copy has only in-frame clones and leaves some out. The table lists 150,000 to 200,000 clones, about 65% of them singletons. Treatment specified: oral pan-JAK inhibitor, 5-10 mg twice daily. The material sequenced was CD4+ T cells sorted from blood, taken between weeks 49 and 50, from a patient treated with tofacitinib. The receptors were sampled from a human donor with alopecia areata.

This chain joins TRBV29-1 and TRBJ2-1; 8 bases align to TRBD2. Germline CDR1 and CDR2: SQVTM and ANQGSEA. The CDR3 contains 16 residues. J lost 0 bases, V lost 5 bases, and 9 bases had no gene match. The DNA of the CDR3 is TGCAGCGTTCGGGCGGGGGGCGACAGCTCCTACAATGAGCAGTTCTTC. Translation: CSVRAGGDSSYNEQFF.

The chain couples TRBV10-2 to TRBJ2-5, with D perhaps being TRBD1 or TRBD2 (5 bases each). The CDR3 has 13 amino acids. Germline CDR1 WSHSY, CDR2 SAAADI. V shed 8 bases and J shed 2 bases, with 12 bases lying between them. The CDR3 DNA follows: TGCGCCAGCGGCCGGGACCCACAAGAGACCCAGTACTTC. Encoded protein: CASGRDPQETQYF.

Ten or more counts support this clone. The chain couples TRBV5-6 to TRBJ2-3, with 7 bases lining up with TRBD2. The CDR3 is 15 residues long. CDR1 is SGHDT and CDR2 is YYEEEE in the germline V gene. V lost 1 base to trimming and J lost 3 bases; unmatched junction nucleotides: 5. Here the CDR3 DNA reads TGTGCCAGCAGCTTGAGGAGCGGGACTACAGATACGCAGTATTTT. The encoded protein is CASSLRSGTTDTQYF.

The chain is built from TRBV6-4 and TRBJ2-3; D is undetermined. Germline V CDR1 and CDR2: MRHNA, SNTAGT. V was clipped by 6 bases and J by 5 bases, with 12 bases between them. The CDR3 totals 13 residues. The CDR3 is CASSHDMGDTQYF. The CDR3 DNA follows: TGTGCCAGCAGCCACGACATGGGAGATACGCAGTATTTT.

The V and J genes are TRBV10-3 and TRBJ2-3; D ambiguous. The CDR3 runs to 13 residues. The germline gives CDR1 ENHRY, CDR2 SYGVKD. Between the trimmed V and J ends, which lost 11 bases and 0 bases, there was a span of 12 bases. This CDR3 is CAAGPRSTDTQYF. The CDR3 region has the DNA TGTGCCGCCGGGCCCCGAAGCACAGATACGCAGTATTTT.

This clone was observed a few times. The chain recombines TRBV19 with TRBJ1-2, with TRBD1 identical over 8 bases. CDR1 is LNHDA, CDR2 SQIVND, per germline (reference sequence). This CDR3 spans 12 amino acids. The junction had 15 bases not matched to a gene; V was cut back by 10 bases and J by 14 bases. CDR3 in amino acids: CATGTGPSVGTF. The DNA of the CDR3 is TGTGCCACAGGGACAGGTCCTTCGGTGGGGACCTTC. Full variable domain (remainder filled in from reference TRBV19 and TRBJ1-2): DGGITQSPKYLFRKEGQNVTLSCEQNLNHDAMYWYRQDPGQGLRLIYYSQIVNDFQKGDIAEGYSVSREKKESFPLTVTSAQKNPTAFYLCATGTGPSVGTFGSGTRLTVV.

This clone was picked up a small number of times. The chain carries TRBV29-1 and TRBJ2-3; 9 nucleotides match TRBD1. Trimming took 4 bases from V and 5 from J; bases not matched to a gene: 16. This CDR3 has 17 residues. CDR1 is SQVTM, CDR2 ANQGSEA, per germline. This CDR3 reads CSVARGQGSRVKDTQYF. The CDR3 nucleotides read TGCAGCGTTGCCCGGGGACAGGGCTCTCGGGTTAAAGATACGCAGTATTTT.

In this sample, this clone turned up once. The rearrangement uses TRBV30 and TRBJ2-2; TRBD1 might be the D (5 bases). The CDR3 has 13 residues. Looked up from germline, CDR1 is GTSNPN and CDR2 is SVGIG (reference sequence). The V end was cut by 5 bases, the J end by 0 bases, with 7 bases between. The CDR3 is CAWDRSNTGELFF. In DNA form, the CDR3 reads TGTGCCTGGGACAGATCGAACACCGGGGAGCTGTTTTTT.

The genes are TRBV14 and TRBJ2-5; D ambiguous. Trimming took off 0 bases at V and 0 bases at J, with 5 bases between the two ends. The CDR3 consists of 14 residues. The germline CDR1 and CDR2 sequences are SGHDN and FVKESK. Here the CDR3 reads CASSQEADQETQYF. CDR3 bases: TGTGCCAGCAGCCAAGAGGCGGACCAAGAGACCCAGTACTTC.

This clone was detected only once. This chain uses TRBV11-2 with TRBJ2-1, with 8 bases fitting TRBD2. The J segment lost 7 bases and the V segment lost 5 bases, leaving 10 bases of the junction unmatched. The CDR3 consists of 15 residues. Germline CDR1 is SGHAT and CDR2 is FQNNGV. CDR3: CASSLGGLEVNEQFF. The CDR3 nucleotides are TGTGCCAGCAGCCTGGGGGGACTAGAGGTGAATGAGCAGTTCTTC. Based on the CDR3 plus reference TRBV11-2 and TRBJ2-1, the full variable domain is EAGVAQSPRYKIIEKRQSVAFWCNPISGHATLYWYQQILGQGPKLLIQFQNNGVVDDSQLPKDRFSAERLKGVDSTLKIQPAKLEDSAVYLCASSLGGLEVNEQFFGPGTRLTVL.

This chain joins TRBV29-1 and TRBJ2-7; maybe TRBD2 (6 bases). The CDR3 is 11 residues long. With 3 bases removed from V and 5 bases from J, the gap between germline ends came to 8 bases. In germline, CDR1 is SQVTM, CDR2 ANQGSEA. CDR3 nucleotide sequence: TGCAGCGTTGAGGGCGGGAACGAGCAGTACTTC. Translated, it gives CSVEGGNEQYF.

This CDR3 is CASSLNMAGETDTQYF. The CDR3 bases are TGCGCCAGCAGCTTAAACATGGCAGGGGAGACGGATACGCAGTATTTT. V and J are TRBV5-1 and TRBJ2-3, with D possibly matching TRBD1 (6 bases). This CDR3 is built from 16 residues. CDR1 SGHRS and CDR2 YFSETQ come from the germline V gene. V lost 2 bases and J 6 bases, leaving 19 bases between the germline ends.

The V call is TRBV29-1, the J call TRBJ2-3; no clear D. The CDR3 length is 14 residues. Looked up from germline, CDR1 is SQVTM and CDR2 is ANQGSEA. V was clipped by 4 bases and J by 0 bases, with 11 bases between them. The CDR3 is CSVVAHSSTDTQYF. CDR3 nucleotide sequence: TGCAGCGTTGTCGCACATTCTAGCACAGATACGCAGTATTTT.

The CDR3 sequence: CASSLAQLLMDYTF. In nucleotides, the CDR3 is TGTGCCAGCAGCTTGGCCCAGCTGTTAATGGACTACACCTTC. The V and J genes are TRBV5-6 and TRBJ1-2; D is uncertain. The CDR3 consists of 14 residues. Germline values: CDR1 SGHDT, CDR2 YYEEEE. V lost 0 bases to trimming and J lost 10 bases, with 16 bases between them.

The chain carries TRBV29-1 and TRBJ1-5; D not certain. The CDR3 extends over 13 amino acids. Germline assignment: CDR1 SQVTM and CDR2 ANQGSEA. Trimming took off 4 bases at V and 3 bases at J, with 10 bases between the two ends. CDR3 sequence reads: CSVVFTINQPQHF. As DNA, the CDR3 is TGCAGCGTTGTGTTTACAATCAATCAGCCCCAGCATTTT.

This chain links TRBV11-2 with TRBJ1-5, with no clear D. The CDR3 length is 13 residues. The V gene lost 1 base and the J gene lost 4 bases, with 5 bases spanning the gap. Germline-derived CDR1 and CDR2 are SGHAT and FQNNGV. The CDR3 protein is CASSLGLNQPQHF. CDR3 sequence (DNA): TGTGCCAGCAGCTTAGGCTTGAATCAGCCCCAGCATTTT.

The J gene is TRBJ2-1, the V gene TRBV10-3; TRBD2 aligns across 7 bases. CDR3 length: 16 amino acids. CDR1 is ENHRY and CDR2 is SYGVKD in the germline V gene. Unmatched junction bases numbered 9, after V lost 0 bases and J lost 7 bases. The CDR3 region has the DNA TGTGCCATCAGTGAGTCGCCCGGGACTAAAACGAATGAGCAGTTCTTC. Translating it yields CAISESPGTKTNEQFF.

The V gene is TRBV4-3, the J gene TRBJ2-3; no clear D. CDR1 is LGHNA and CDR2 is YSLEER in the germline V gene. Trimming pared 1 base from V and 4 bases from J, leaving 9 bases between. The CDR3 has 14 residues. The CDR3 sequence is CASSQGSFPDTQYF. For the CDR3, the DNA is TGCGCCAGCAGCCAAGGATCTTTCCCAGATACGCAGTATTTT.

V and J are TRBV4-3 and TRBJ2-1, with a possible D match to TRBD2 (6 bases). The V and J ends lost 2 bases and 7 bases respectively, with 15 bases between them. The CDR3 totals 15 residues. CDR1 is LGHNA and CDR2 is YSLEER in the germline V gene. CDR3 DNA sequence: TGCGCCAGCAGCCAACTAGCGAGGGTAGAGAATGAGCAGTTCTTC. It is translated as CASSQLARVENEQFF.

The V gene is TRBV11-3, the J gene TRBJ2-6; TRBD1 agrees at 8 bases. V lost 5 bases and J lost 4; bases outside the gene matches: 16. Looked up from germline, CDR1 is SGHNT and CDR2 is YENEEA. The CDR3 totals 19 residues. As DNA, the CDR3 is TGTGCCAGCAGCCCTGCCGGGACAGGCTATTCGTTGGGGGCCAACGTCCTGACTTTC. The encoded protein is CASSPAGTGYSLGANVLTF.

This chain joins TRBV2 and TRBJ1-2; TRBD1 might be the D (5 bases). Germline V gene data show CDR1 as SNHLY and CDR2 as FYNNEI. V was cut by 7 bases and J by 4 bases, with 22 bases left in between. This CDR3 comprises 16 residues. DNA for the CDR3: TGTGCCAGCATGATGGGGCCAGGGATTATTTCCTATGGCTACACCTTC. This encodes CASMMGPGIISYGYTF.

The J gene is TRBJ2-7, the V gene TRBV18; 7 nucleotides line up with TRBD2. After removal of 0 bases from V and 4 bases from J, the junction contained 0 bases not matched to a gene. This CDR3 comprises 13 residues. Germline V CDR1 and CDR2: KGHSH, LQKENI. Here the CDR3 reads CASSPPGGYEQYF. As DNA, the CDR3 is TGTGCCAGCTCACCACCGGGGGGGTACGAGCAGTACTTC.

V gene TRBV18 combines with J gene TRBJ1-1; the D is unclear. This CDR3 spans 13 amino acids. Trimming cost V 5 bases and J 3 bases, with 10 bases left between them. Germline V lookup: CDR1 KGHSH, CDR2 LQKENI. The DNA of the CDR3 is TGTGCCAGCTCATCCGAGAGGGACACTGAAGCTTTCTTT. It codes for CASSSERDTEAFF.

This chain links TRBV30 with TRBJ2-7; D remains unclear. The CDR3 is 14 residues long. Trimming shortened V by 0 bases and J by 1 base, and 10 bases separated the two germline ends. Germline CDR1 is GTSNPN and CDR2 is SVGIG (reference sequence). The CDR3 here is CAWSVWSASYEQYF. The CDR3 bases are TGTGCCTGGAGTGTATGGTCGGCATCCTACGAGCAGTACTTC.

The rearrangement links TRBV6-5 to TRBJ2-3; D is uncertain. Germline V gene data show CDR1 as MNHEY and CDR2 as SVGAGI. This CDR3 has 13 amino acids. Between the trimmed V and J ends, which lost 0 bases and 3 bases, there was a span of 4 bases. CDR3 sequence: CASSYSGTDTQYF. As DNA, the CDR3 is TGTGCCAGCAGTTACTCGGGGACAGATACGCAGTATTTT.

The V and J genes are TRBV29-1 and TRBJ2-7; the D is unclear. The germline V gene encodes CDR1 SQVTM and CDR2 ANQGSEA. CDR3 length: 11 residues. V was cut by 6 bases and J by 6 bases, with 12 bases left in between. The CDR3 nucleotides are TGCAGCGTAGTGGTCCCGGGCGAGCAGTACTTC. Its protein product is CSVVVPGEQYF.

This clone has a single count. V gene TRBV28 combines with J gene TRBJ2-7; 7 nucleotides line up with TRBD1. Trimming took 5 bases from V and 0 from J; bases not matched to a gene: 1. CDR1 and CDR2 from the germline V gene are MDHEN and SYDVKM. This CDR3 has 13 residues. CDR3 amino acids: CASSRDSSYEQYF. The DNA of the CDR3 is TGTGCCAGCAGTCGGGACAGCTCCTACGAGCAGTACTTC.

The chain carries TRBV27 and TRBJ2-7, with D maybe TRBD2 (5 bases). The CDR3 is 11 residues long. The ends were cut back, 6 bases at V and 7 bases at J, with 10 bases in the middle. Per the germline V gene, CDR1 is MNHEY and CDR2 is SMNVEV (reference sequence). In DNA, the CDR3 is TGTGCCAGCAGGGACTTACGGGAGCAGTACTTC. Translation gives CASRDLREQYF.

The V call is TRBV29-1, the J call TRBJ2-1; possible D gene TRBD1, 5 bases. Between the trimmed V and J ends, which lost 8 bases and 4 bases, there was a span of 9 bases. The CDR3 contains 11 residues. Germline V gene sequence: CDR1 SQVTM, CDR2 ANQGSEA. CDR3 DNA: TGCAGCTCGGACATTTACAATGAGCAGTTCTTC. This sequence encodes CSSDIYNEQFF.